This T cell receptor (beta chain) comes out of a study of CD4 and CD8 cells across lung adenocarcinoma regions. The CDR3 totals 12 residues. Germline V gene lookup returns CDR1 MNHEY and CDR2 SVGAGI. Localized lung adenocarcinoma, a non-small cell lung cancer, affected the donors. As to this clonotype: A read error may produce the germline difference seen at one junction end.

TCRdb itself ran the PCR reads through MiXCR, one entry per CDR3 protein. The sample lists about 25,000 distinct CDR3 sequences, 53% occurring once. The rearrangement links TRBV6-5 to TRBJ2-3, with D unresolved. This receptor was identified in a male donor with lung adenocarcinoma. The CD4 and CD8 labels of this study may be unreliable. Sample: CD8+ T cells from the center of a lung tumor. The CDR3 spells CASSYGIDKQYF. In DNA form, the CDR3 reads TGTGCCAGCAGTTACGGTATCGATAAGCAGTATTTT.